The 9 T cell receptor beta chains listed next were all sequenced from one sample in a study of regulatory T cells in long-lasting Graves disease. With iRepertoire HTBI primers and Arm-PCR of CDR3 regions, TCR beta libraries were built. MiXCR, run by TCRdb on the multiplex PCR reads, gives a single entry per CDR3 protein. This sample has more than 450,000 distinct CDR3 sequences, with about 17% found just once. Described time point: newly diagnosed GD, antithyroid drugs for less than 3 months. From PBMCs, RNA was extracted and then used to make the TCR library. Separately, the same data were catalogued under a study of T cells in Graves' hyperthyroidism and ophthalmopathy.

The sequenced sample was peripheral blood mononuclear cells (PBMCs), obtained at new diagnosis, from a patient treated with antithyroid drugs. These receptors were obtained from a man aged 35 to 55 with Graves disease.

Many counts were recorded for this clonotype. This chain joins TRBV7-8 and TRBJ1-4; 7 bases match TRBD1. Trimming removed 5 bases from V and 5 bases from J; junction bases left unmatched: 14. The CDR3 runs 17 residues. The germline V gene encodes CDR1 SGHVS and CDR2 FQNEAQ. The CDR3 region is CASSQFPRGQSNEKLFF. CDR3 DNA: TGTGCCAGCAGCCAGTTCCCCCGGGGACAGTCGAATGAAAAACTGTTTTTT.

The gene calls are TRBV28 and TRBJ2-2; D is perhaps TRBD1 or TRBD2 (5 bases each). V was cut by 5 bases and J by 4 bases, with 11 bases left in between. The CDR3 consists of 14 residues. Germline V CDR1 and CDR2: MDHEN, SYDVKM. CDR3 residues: CASSGGWGTGELFF. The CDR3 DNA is TGTGCCAGCAGTGGGGGATGGGGCACCGGGGAGCTGTTTTTT.

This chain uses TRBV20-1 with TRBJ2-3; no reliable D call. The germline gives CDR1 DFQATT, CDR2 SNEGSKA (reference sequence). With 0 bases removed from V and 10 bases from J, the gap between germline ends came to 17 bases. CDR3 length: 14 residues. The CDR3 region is CSARDRYRSFAQYF. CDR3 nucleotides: TGCAGTGCTAGAGATCGTTACCGCAGTTTCGCGCAGTATTTT.

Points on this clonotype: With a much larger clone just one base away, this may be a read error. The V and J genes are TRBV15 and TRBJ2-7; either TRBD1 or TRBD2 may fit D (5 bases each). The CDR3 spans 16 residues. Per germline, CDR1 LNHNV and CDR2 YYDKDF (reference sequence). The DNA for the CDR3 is TGTGCCACCGGCAGAGCTTCCTCAGGGAGCTCCTACGAGCAGTACTTC. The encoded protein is CATGRASSGSSYEQYF.

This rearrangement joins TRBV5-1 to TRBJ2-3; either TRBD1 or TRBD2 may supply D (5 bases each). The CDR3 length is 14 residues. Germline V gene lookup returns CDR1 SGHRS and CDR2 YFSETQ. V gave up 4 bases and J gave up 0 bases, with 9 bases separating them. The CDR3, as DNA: TGCGCCAGCAGCAGGGACGGTAGCACAGATACGCAGTATTTT. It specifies CASSRDGSTDTQYF.

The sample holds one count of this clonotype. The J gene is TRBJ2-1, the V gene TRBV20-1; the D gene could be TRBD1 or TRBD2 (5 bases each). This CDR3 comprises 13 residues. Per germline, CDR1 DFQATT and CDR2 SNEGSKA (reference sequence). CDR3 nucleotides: TGCAGGACAGCGGAATCCTCCTACAATGAGCAGTTCTTC. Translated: CRTAESSYNEQFF.

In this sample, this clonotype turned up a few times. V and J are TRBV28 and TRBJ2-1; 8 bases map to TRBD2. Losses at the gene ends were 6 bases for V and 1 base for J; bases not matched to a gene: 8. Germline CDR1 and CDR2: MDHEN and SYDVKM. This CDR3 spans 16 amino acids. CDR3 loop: CASSRGLAHSYNEQFF. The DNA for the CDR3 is TGTGCCAGCAGCCGCGGACTAGCTCATTCCTACAATGAGCAGTTCTTC.

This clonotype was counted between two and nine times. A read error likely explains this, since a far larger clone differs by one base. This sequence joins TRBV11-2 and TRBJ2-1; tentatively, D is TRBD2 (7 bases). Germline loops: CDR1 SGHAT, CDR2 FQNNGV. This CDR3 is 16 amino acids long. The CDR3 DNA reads TGTGCCAGCAGTGGGGGGGCAGACTTCAGGGGTCATGAGCAGCTCTTC. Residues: CASSGGADFRGHEQLF.

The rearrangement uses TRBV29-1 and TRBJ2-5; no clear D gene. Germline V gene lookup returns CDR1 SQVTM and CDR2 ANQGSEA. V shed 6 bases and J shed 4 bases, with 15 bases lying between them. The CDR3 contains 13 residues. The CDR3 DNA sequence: TGCAGCGTAGAGAACACGGTCGGAGAGACCCAGTACTTC. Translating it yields CSVENTVGETQYF.